This T cell receptor beta chain was recorded in a study of T cells after yellow fever vaccination. MiXCR, applied by TCRdb to the 5' RACE reads, yields one record per CDR3 protein. The data hold just over 300,000 distinct CDR3 sequences, with roughly 3.5% observed a single time. Germline V gene data show CDR1 as SGHAT and CDR2 as FQDESV (reference sequence). This CDR3 has 15 amino acids. The ends lost 6 bases at V and 4 bases at J; junction bases unmatched: 7. This clonotype was seen many times. Here the sequenced sample was PBMCs, taken on the day of the yellow fever booster vaccination. The sequence derives from a man aged 18 to 35 who received the YFV17D yellow fever vaccine. The chain joins TRBV11-1 to TRBJ2-4; TRBD1 matches 9 bases. In nucleotides, the CDR3 is TGTGCCAGCAGTTCCGGGACAGGGCCTAAAAACATTCAGTACTTC. Residues: CASSSGTGPKNIQYF.